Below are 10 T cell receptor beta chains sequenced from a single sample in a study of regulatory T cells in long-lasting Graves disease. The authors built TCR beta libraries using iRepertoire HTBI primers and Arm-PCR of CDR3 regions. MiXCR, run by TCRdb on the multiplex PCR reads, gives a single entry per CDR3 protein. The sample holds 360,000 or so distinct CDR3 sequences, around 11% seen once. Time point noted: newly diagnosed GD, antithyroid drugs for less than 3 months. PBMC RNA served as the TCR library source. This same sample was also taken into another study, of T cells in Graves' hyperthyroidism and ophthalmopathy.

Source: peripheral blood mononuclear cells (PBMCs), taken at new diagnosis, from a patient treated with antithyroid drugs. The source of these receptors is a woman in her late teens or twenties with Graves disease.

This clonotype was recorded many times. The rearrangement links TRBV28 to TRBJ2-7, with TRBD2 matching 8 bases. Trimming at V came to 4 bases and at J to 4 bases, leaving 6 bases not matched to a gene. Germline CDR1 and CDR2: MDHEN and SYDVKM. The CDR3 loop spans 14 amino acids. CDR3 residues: CASSYGRARYEQYF. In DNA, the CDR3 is TGTGCCAGCAGTTACGGGAGGGCCCGATACGAGCAGTACTTC.

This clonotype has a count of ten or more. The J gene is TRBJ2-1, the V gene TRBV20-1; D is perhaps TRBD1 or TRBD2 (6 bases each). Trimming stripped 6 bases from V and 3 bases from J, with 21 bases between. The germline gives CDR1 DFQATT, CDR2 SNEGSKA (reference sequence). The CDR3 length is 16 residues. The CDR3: CSARGLGGTFYNEQFF. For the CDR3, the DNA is TGCAGTGCAAGGGGGTTGGGCGGGACGTTCTACAATGAGCAGTTCTTC.

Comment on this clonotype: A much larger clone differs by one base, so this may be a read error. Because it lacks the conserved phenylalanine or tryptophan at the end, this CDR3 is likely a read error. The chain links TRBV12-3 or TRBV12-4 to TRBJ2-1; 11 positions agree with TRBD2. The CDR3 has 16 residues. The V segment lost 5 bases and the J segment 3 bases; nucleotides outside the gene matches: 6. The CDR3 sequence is CASSPMTSGNYNEQFL. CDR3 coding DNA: TGTGCCAGCAGTCCGATGACTAGCGGGAACTACAATGAGCAGTTCCTC.

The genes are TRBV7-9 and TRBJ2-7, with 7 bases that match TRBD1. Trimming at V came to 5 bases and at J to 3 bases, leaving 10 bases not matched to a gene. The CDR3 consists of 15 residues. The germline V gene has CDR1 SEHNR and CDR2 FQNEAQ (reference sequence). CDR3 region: CASSLRQGSFYEQYF. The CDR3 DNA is TGTGCCAGCAGCCTACGACAGGGAAGTTTCTACGAGCAGTACTTC.

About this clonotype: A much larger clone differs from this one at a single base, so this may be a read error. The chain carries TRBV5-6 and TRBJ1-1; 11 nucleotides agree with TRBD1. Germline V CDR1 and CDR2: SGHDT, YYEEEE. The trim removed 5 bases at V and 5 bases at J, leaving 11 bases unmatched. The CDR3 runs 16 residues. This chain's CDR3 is CASSMDRGLGETEAFF. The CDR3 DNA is TGTGCCAGCAGTATGGACAGGGGGCTTGGAGAAACTGAAGCTTTCTTT.

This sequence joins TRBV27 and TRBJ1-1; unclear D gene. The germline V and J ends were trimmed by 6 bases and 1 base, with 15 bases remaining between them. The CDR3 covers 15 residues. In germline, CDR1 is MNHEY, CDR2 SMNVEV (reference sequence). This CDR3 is CASSSNFISNTEAFF. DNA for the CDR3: TGTGCCAGCAGCTCCAACTTCATCTCGAACACTGAAGCTTTCTTT.

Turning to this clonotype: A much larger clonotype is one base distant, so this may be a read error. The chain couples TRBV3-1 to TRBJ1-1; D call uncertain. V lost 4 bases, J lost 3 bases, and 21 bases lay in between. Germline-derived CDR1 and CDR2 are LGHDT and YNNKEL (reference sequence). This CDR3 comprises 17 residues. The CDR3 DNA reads TGTGCCAGCAGCCTTCGTCGGGGTACCCGCTGGGACACTGAAGCTTTCTTT. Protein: CASSLRRGTRWDTEAFF.

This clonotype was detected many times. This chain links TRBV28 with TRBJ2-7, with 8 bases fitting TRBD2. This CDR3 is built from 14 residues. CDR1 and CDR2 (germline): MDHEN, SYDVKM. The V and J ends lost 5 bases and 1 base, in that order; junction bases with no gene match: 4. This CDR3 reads CASSLSGKSYEQYF. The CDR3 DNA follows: TGTGCCAGCAGTCTTAGCGGGAAATCCTACGAGCAGTACTTC.

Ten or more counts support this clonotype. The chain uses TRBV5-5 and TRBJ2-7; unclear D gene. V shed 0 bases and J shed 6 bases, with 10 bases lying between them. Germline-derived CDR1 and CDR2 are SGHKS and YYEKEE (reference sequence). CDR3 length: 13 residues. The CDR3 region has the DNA TGTGCCAGCAGCTTGGCCGGATACGCCGAGCAGTACGTC. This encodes CASSLAGYAEQYV.

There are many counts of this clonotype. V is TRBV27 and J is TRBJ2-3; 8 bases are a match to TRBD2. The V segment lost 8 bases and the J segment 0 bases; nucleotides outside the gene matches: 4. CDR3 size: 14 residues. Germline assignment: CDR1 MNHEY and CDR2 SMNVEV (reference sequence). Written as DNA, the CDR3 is TGTGCCAGCCGTAGCGGGACCAGCACAGATACGCAGTATTTT. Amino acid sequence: CASRSGTSTDTQYF.